Each of the 28 T cell receptor beta chains below was sequenced from the same sample in a study of OX40 agonist ivuxolimab in advanced cancers. The method was immunoSEQ multiplex PCR; TCRdb's version includes in-frame clones alone and lacks a portion of them. In the table there are 22,000 or so clones, roughly 84% of which are singletons. This specimen consisted of CD4+ or CD8+ T cells sorted from blood, obtained in a trial of the OX40 agonist ivuxolimab. The receptors originated from an adult with an advanced solid tumor such as melanoma, head and neck, liver or kidney cancer.

The sample holds one count of this clone. J is TRBJ2-7 and V is TRBV13; a possible D gene is TRBD2 (5 bases). The V end lost 5 bases, the J end lost 0 bases, and 8 bases lay between the germline ends. The CDR3 sequence is 13 residues long. From germline, CDR1 is PRHDT and CDR2 FYEKMQ (reference sequence). The CDR3 loop is CASSLRGSYEQYF. The CDR3 nucleotides are TGTGCCAGCAGCCTCCGGGGCTCCTACGAGCAGTACTTC. Together with reference TRBV13 and TRBJ2-7, the CDR3 gives the full variable domain: AAGVIQSPRHLIKEKRETATLKCYPIPRHDTVYWYQQGPGQDPQFLISFYEKMQSDKGSIPDRFSAQQFSDYHSELNMSSLELGDSALYFCASSLRGSYEQYFGPGTRLTVT.

This sequence joins TRBV5-8 and TRBJ2-1; D unclear. The CDR3 runs to 15 residues. The germline V gene has CDR1 SGHTS and CDR2 YDEGEE. Trimming pared 1 base from V and 5 bases from J, leaving 13 bases between. Here the CDR3 reads CASSLSDITNNEQFF. The CDR3, as DNA: TGTGCCAGCAGCTTGTCGGATATAACTAACAATGAGCAGTTCTTC.

V gene TRBV30 combines with J gene TRBJ2-2; D is uncertain. Germline V gene lookup returns CDR1 GTSNPN and CDR2 SVGIG (reference sequence). Trimming shortened V by 0 bases and J by 4 bases, and 6 bases separated the two germline ends. The CDR3 sequence is 13 residues long. CDR3 protein: CAWSVHPTGELFF. CDR3 sequence (DNA): TGTGCCTGGAGTGTACACCCCACCGGGGAGCTGTTTTTT.

This clone appeared a few times. The chain links TRBV5-4 to TRBJ2-1, with D unresolved. Trimming cost V 2 bases and J 6 bases, with 9 bases left between them. The CDR3 has 13 amino acids. Germline CDR1 is SGHNT and CDR2 is YYREEE (reference sequence). For the CDR3, the DNA is TGTGCCAGCAGCTTCACCATCCGCAATGAGCAGTTCTTC. This codes for CASSFTIRNEQFF.

The chain joins TRBV27 to TRBJ2-1; 7 bases are a match to TRBD2. This CDR3 region has 17 residues. The germline V gene encodes CDR1 MNHEY and CDR2 SMNVEV (reference sequence). Germline trimming cut 2 bases from V and 4 bases from J; bases unmatched to any gene: 11. This chain's CDR3 is CASSLLSPSGGYNEQFF. CDR3 coding DNA: TGTGCCAGCAGTTTACTTTCCCCTAGCGGAGGGTACAATGAGCAGTTCTTC.

The chain joins TRBV9 to TRBJ2-3, with D perhaps TRBD1 or TRBD2 (5 bases each). This CDR3 region has 16 residues. The germline CDR1 and CDR2 sequences are SGDLS and YYNGEE. V lost 2 bases and J lost 0, with 13 bases in between. The CDR3 here is CASSVWDGTSTDTQYF. As DNA, the CDR3 is TGTGCCAGCAGCGTCTGGGACGGCACTAGCACAGATACGCAGTATTTT.

This rearrangement joins TRBV28 to TRBJ2-5; unclear D gene. CDR1 and CDR2 from the germline V gene are MDHEN and SYDVKM. V gave up 5 bases and J gave up 0 bases, with 19 bases separating them. The CDR3 runs to 17 residues. This CDR3 reads CASSIKVTFTYQETQYF. The CDR3 bases are TGTGCCAGCAGTATCAAAGTTACGTTCACTTACCAAGAGACCCAGTACTTC.

This chain joins TRBV6-1 and TRBJ2-7; D is unclear. The germline gives CDR1 MNHNS, CDR2 SASEGT. V lost 6 bases and J 0 bases, leaving 15 bases between the germline ends. This CDR3 region has 15 residues. CDR3 sequence reads: CASSPSVDSSYEQYF. The CDR3 nucleotides read TGTGCCAGCAGCCCTTCGGTGGATAGCTCCTACGAGCAGTACTTC.

The chain employs TRBV28 and TRBJ2-3; TRBD1 might be the D (5 bases). Germline V gene data show CDR1 as MDHEN and CDR2 as SYDVKM. Trimming stripped 5 bases from V and 5 bases from J, with 17 bases between. This CDR3 region has 15 residues. The CDR3 DNA follows: TGTGCCAGCAGTCCATCAGACAGTGGCAGAGATACGCAGTATTTT. Amino acids: CASSPSDSGRDTQYF. The full variable domain, in which reference TRBV28 and TRBJ2-3 provide the parts outside the CDR3, is DVKVTQSSRYLVKRTGEKVFLECVQDMDHENMFWYRQDPGLGLRLIYFSYDVKMKEKGDIPEGYSVSREKKERFSLILESASTNQTSMYLCASSPSDSGRDTQYFGPGTRLTVL.

This clone was detected only once. V is TRBV4-1 and J is TRBJ2-7; D is unclear. Trimming pared 2 bases from V and 2 bases from J, leaving 7 bases between. The V gene's germline CDR1 is MGHRA and CDR2 YSYEKL. This CDR3 region has 13 residues. Written as DNA, the CDR3 is TGCGCCAGCAGCCAAACCGGCCCCTACGAGCAGTACTTC. Protein product: CASSQTGPYEQYF.

The rearrangement joins TRBV5-7 to TRBJ2-2, with unresolved D. TRBV5-7 carries the ORF label, with uncertain function. The CDR3 extends over 14 amino acids. V lost 7 bases and J lost 13, with 23 bases in between. CDR3 nucleotides: TGTGCCAGCTCAGCTAGGAACCAGGCTGAAGGGCTGTTTTTT. Encoded protein: CASSARNQAEGLFF.

This clone occurred a few times. The chain couples TRBV11-2 to TRBJ2-3; D perhaps matches TRBD1 (6 bases). Per germline, CDR1 SGHAT and CDR2 FQNNGV. Trimming pared 3 bases from V and 4 bases from J, leaving 11 bases between. CDR3 length equals 14 residues. The CDR3 loop is CASSFVQGADTQYF. The DNA of the CDR3 is TGTGCCAGCAGCTTCGTACAGGGTGCAGATACGCAGTATTTT.

This chain links TRBV7-3 with TRBJ2-3; D ambiguous. This CDR3 is 13 amino acids long. Deletions cut 5 bases from V and 2 bases from J, with 8 bases between. Germline CDR1 reads SGHTA; CDR2 reads FQGTGA. The CDR3 reads CASSTITTDTQYF. The CDR3 nucleotides are TGTGCCAGCAGCACCATAACCACAGATACGCAGTATTTT.

The rearrangement uses TRBV2 and TRBJ2-1; TRBD2 agrees at 9 bases. V gave up 1 base and J gave up 9 bases; unmatched junction bases: 7. Germline assignment: CDR1 SNHLY and CDR2 FYNNEI. This CDR3 has 15 amino acids. Here the CDR3 reads CASSEGGLAQGEQFF. In DNA, the CDR3 is TGTGCCAGCAGTGAAGGGGGACTAGCCCAAGGTGAGCAGTTCTTC.

The chain carries TRBV2 and TRBJ2-7, with 7 positions matching TRBD2. CDR1 is SNHLY and CDR2 is FYNNEI in the germline V gene. This CDR3 has 14 residues. The trim removed 1 base at V and 2 bases at J, leaving 2 bases unmatched. Here the CDR3 DNA reads TGTGCCAGCAGTGAAGGCACTAGCGCCTACGAGCAGTACTTC. This gives the protein CASSEGTSAYEQYF.

This chain uses TRBV2 with TRBJ1-1, with 9 bases lining up with TRBD1. The CDR3 runs to 16 residues. Germline V gene lookup returns CDR1 SNHLY and CDR2 FYNNEI. J gave up 2 bases and V 6 bases, and 10 bases lay outside the gene matches. The CDR3 loop is CASRGTPGQGNTEAFF. CDR3 bases: TGTGCCAGCAGGGGGACCCCGGGACAGGGAAACACTGAAGCTTTCTTT.

The V gene is TRBV28, the J gene TRBJ2-3; tentatively, D is TRBD1 (6 bases). There are 13 residues in the CDR3. Germline-derived CDR1 and CDR2 are MDHEN and SYDVKM. V gave up 11 bases and J gave up 2 bases, with 14 bases separating them. Written as DNA, the CDR3 is TGTGCCTACCGGGACACATCCACAGATACGCAGTATTTT. Amino acid sequence: CAYRDTSTDTQYF.

J is TRBJ2-5 and V is TRBV7-9; no clear D. The CDR3 consists of 13 residues. Germline V gene sequence: CDR1 SEHNR, CDR2 FQNEAQ (reference sequence). V shed 1 base and J shed 5 bases, with 8 bases lying between them. DNA for the CDR3: TGTGCCAGCAGCTTAGAGGTGGGGGAGACCCAGTACTTC. Translating gives CASSLEVGETQYF.

This rearrangement joins TRBV6-4 to TRBJ1-2, with 11 nucleotides matching TRBD1. This CDR3 comprises 14 residues. Germline CDR1 is MRHNA and CDR2 is SNTAGT. The V segment lost 2 bases and the J segment 6 bases; nucleotides outside the gene matches: 2. CDR3 amino acids: CASSDGQGADGYTF. DNA of the CDR3: TGTGCCAGCAGTGACGGACAGGGGGCTGATGGCTACACCTTC.

The chain is built from TRBV4-1 and TRBJ1-3; D is possibly TRBD1 (5 bases). The V and J ends lost 3 bases and 1 base respectively, with 10 bases between them. The CDR3 spans 15 residues. Germline CDR1 and CDR2: MGHRA and YSYEKL. The DNA for the CDR3 is TGCGCCAGCAGCCAGGGGGATTTTTCTGGAAACACCATATATTTT. Translation: CASSQGDFSGNTIYF.

V is TRBV5-4 and J is TRBJ2-1; possibly TRBD1 for D (6 bases). The CDR3 sequence is 11 residues long. Trimming stripped 5 bases from V and 12 bases from J, with 12 bases between. Germline V gene data show CDR1 as SGHNT and CDR2 as YYREEE (reference sequence). DNA of the CDR3: TGTGCCAGCAGGAGGGGGAAGGGGCAGTTCTTC. Encoded protein: CASRRGKGQFF.

This chain uses TRBV5-8 with TRBJ2-5; D is unresolved. The V end was cut by 0 bases, the J end by 5 bases, with 11 bases between. Germline V CDR1 and CDR2: SGHTS, YDEGEE. The CDR3 consists of 14 residues. The CDR3 sequence: CASSLVPVGETQYF. In DNA, the CDR3 is TGTGCCAGCAGCTTGGTCCCTGTCGGGGAGACCCAGTACTTC.

V is TRBV25-1 and J is TRBJ2-2; TRBD2 matches 7 bases. The trim removed 4 bases at V and 6 bases at J, leaving 5 bases unmatched. The CDR3 has 14 amino acids. CDR1 is MGHDK, CDR2 SYGVNS, per germline. The CDR3 reads CASSVQAGAGELFF. CDR3 nucleotides: TGTGCCAGCAGTGTCCAGGCGGGGGCCGGGGAGCTGTTTTTT. Combining the CDR3 with reference TRBV25-1 and TRBJ2-2 gives the whole variable domain EADIYQTPRYLVIGTGKKITLECSQTMGHDKMYWYQQDPGMELHLIHYSYGVNSTEKGDLSSESTVSRIRTEHFPLTLESARPSHTSQYLCASSVQAGAGELFFGEGSRLTVL.

This chain links TRBV28 with TRBJ2-3; 7 bases are shared with TRBD1. The CDR3 is 14 residues long. In germline, CDR1 is MDHEN, CDR2 SYDVKM. Unmatched junction bases numbered 6, after V lost 3 bases and J lost 6 bases. Written as DNA, the CDR3 is TGTGCCAGCAGTTTCCCAACAGGGGAGGATACGCAGTATTTT. This codes for CASSFPTGEDTQYF. The whole variable domain, remainder taken from reference TRBV28 and TRBJ2-3, is DVKVTQSSRYLVKRTGEKVFLECVQDMDHENMFWYRQDPGLGLRLIYFSYDVKMKEKGDIPEGYSVSREKKERFSLILESASTNQTSMYLCASSFPTGEDTQYFGPGTRLTVL.

The chain carries TRBV5-1 and TRBJ2-3, with TRBD2 matching over 11 bases. Per germline, CDR1 SGHRS and CDR2 YFSETQ. Trimming took 0 bases from V and 6 from J; bases not matched to a gene: 3. This CDR3 region has 15 residues. CDR3 in DNA: TGCGCCAGCAGCTTGGTCGCTAGCGGGAGGGATACGCAGTATTTT. It encodes CASSLVASGRDTQYF.

This chain uses TRBV7-9 with TRBJ1-1, with D possibly TRBD1 on 5 matching bases. Germline V CDR1 and CDR2: SEHNR, FQNEAQ (reference sequence). The CDR3 runs to 19 residues. Trimming removed 3 bases at V and 1 base at J, with 24 bases between. CDR3 in DNA: TGTGCCAGCAGCTTGGATCGGGTATGGACAAGGCCAGGGAACACTGAAGCTTTCTTT. This translates into CASSLDRVWTRPGNTEAFF. Full variable domain (outside the CDR3, taken from reference TRBV7-9 and TRBJ1-1): DTGVSQNPRHKITKRGQNVTFRCDPISEHNRLYWYRQTLGQGPEFLTYFQNEAQLEKSRLLSDRFSAERPKGSFSTLEIQRTEQGDSAMYLCASSLDRVWTRPGNTEAFFGQGTRLTVV.

V and J are TRBV7-9 and TRBJ2-7; TRBD2 matches at 8 bases. Germline trimming cut 6 bases from V and 3 bases from J; bases unmatched to any gene: 13. CDR3 length: 16 residues. From germline, CDR1 is SEHNR and CDR2 FQNEAQ (reference sequence). CDR3 protein: CASSHPGGGFDYEQYF. The CDR3 DNA is TGTGCCAGCAGTCACCCTGGCGGGGGGTTTGACTACGAGCAGTACTTC.

J is TRBJ2-7 and V is TRBV5-6; D is possibly TRBD1 (6 bases). There are 14 residues in the CDR3. Trimming pared 2 bases from V and 2 bases from J, leaving 11 bases between. Germline-derived CDR1 and CDR2 are SGHDT and YYEEEE. Here the CDR3 reads CASSFWDIPYEQYF. As DNA, the CDR3 is TGTGCCAGCAGCTTCTGGGACATTCCCTACGAGCAGTACTTC.